This T cell receptor (beta chain) was sequenced during a study of T cell changes during pregnancy in multiple sclerosis. Repertoires were generated with immunoSEQ multiplex PCR, while TCRdb's copy carries only in-frame clones and drops some. The table shows over 45,000 clones, with about 92% occurring only once. The junction had 5 bases not matched to a gene; V was cut back by 5 bases and J by 0 bases. Germline V gene lookup returns CDR1 SEHNR and CDR2 FQNEAQ (reference sequence). The CDR3 totals 15 residues. V and J are TRBV7-9 and TRBJ1-1, with 8 bases matching TRBD1. This material consisted of peripheral blood, taken in the third trimester of pregnancy. The clonotype originates from a female donor with multiple sclerosis, enrolled in a pregnancy study. The CDR3, as DNA: TGTGCCAGCAGCCCCAGGACAGGGATGAACACTGAAGCTTTCTTT. Its protein is CASSPRTGMNTEAFF.